The rows below give T cell receptor beta chains drawn from one sample of a study of blood T cell repertoires in COVID-19. Some clones are missing from TCRdb's copy, which holds only in-frame ones; the method was immunoSEQ multiplex PCR. The sample contains 210,000 or so clones, roughly nine tenths of which appear only once. The sequenced material came from PBMCs or T cells enriched from blood (not recorded which). These TCRs come from a woman between 45 and 60 years old in a cohort exposed to, infected with or recovered from COVID-19 (not recorded which). Both conserved end residues are part of each CDR3. Each record gives: J gene, D gene, V gene, CDR3 length, clone size, CDR3 protein, CDR3 DNA. The D gene is left open where the match is weak. The size field is filled for only some rows; it gives once, few, many or a size class.

j_call: TRBJ1-4; d_call: .; v_call: TRBV5-1; cdr3_length: 15; clone_size: .; cdr3_aa: CASSLGADGGEKLFF; cdr3_nt: TGCGCCAGCAGCTTGGGCGCCGATGGAGGCGAAAAACTGTTTTTT
j_call: TRBJ1-6; d_call: .; v_call: TRBV28; cdr3_length: 13; clone_size: .; cdr3_aa: CASSFASPSPLHF; cdr3_nt: TGTGCCAGCAGCTTCGCTAGTCCTTCACCCCTCCACTTT
j_call: TRBJ2-7; d_call: TRBD2; v_call: TRBV7-8; cdr3_length: 16; clone_size: .; cdr3_aa: CASSLLPRGGTYEQYF; cdr3_nt: TGTGCCAGCAGCTTGCTACCGCGGGGGGGCACCTACGAGCAGTACTTC
j_call: TRBJ2-1; d_call: .; v_call: TRBV3-1/TRBV3-2; cdr3_length: 14; clone_size: once; cdr3_aa: CASSQRSRGNEQFF; cdr3_nt: TGTGCCAGCAGCCAAAGATCCAGAGGGAATGAGCAGTTCTTC
j_call: TRBJ1-5; d_call: .; v_call: TRBV27; cdr3_length: 13; clone_size: .; cdr3_aa: CASSPRYYQPQHF; cdr3_nt: TGTGCCAGCAGCCCCCGTTATTATCAGCCCCAGCATTTT
j_call: TRBJ2-5; d_call: TRBD2; v_call: TRBV2; cdr3_length: 14; clone_size: .; cdr3_aa: CAAKLGLARETQYF; cdr3_nt: TGTGCCGCTAAGCTAGGACTAGCGAGAGAGACCCAGTACTTC
j_call: TRBJ2-5; d_call: .; v_call: TRBV5-4; cdr3_length: 15; clone_size: .; cdr3_aa: CASSLGGTTQETQYF; cdr3_nt: TGTGCCAGCAGCTTGGGAGGGACAACTCAAGAGACCCAGTACTTC
j_call: TRBJ2-3; d_call: TRBD2; v_call: TRBV29-1; cdr3_length: 15; clone_size: .; cdr3_aa: CSVAGGGAAPDTQYF; cdr3_nt: TGCAGCGTTGCTGGCGGGGGGGCCGCGCCAGATACGCAGTATTTT
j_call: TRBJ2-7; d_call: .; v_call: TRBV12-5; cdr3_length: 14; clone_size: .; cdr3_aa: CASGLGQSSYEQYF; cdr3_nt: TGTGCTAGTGGTTTGGGACAGTCCTCCTACGAGCAGTACTTC
j_call: TRBJ1-2; d_call: TRBD1; v_call: TRBV2; cdr3_length: 13; clone_size: .; cdr3_aa: CASSFRQGDGYTF; cdr3_nt: TGTGCCAGCAGCTTCCGACAGGGAGATGGCTACACCTTC
j_call: TRBJ2-2; d_call: TRBD1; v_call: TRBV18; cdr3_length: 15; clone_size: .; cdr3_aa: CASSPQGAPTGELFF; cdr3_nt: TGTGCCAGCTCACCACAGGGGGCGCCCACCGGGGAGCTGTTTTTT
j_call: TRBJ2-5; d_call: TRBD1; v_call: TRBV5-8; cdr3_length: 13; clone_size: .; cdr3_aa: CASSFRGRETQYF; cdr3_nt: TGTGCCAGCAGCTTTAGGGGGCGTGAGACCCAGTACTTC
j_call: TRBJ2-7; d_call: TRBD1; v_call: TRBV30; cdr3_length: 14; clone_size: .; cdr3_aa: CAWSVGRGPYEQYF; cdr3_nt: TGTGCCTGGAGTGTTGGCAGGGGGCCATACGAGCAGTACTTC
j_call: TRBJ1-2; d_call: .; v_call: TRBV6-2/TRBV6-3; cdr3_length: 13; clone_size: .; cdr3_aa: CASSSRSPPGYTF; cdr3_nt: TGTGCCAGCAGTTCACGGTCTCCCCCCGGCTACACCTTC
j_call: TRBJ1-6; d_call: .; v_call: TRBV20-1; cdr3_length: 13; clone_size: .; cdr3_aa: CSASGRSFAPLHF; cdr3_nt: TGCAGTGCTAGTGGGCGGAGTTTTGCACCCCTCCACTTT
j_call: TRBJ1-1; d_call: .; v_call: TRBV3-1/TRBV3-2; cdr3_length: 12; clone_size: few; cdr3_aa: CASSQDLNEAFF; cdr3_nt: TGTGCCAGCAGCCAAGATCTTAATGAAGCTTTCTTT
j_call: TRBJ1-1; d_call: TRBD1; v_call: TRBV28; cdr3_length: 14; clone_size: .; cdr3_aa: CASSSLTGGTEAFF; cdr3_nt: TGTGCCAGCAGTAGCTTGACAGGGGGCACTGAAGCTTTCTTT
j_call: TRBJ1-1; d_call: .; v_call: TRBV7-2; cdr3_length: 15; clone_size: .; cdr3_aa: CASSPWFGGTGEAFF; cdr3_nt: TGTGCCAGCAGCCCTTGGTTCGGCGGAACAGGAGAAGCTTTCTTT
j_call: TRBJ2-1; d_call: .; v_call: TRBV7-6; cdr3_length: 15; clone_size: .; cdr3_aa: CASSSLPPPGNEQFF; cdr3_nt: TGTGCCAGCAGCTCACTGCCTCCCCCCGGGAATGAGCAGTTCTTC
j_call: TRBJ2-7; d_call: .; v_call: TRBV19; cdr3_length: 14; clone_size: .; cdr3_aa: CASSNGLHLHEQYF; cdr3_nt: TGTGCCAGTAGTAACGGACTTCATTTACACGAGCAGTACTTC
j_call: TRBJ1-5; d_call: .; v_call: TRBV11-2; cdr3_length: 16; clone_size: .; cdr3_aa: CASSPAGAPSNQPQHF; cdr3_nt: TGTGCCAGCAGCCCGGCGGGGGCCCCTAGCAATCAGCCCCAGCATTTT
j_call: TRBJ1-1; d_call: .; v_call: TRBV30; cdr3_length: 13; clone_size: .; cdr3_aa: CAWSSGRTTEAFF; cdr3_nt: TGTGCCTGGAGTTCGGGTCGAACCACTGAAGCTTTCTTT
j_call: TRBJ1-5; d_call: TRBD1; v_call: TRBV19; cdr3_length: 16; clone_size: .; cdr3_aa: CASSMSRGLGNQPQHF; cdr3_nt: TGTGCCAGTAGTATGTCGAGGGGGCTAGGCAATCAGCCCCAGCATTTT
j_call: TRBJ2-7; d_call: TRBD1; v_call: TRBV3-1/TRBV3-2; cdr3_length: 15; clone_size: .; cdr3_aa: CASSHSGQGAREQYF; cdr3_nt: TGTGCCAGCAGCCACTCGGGACAGGGGGCGCGCGAGCAGTACTTC
j_call: TRBJ1-3; d_call: TRBD1; v_call: TRBV5-1; cdr3_length: 15; clone_size: .; cdr3_aa: CASSGDRASGNTIYF; cdr3_nt: TGCGCCAGCAGCGGGGACAGGGCTTCTGGAAACACCATATATTTT
j_call: TRBJ1-6; d_call: TRBD1; v_call: TRBV20-1; cdr3_length: 11; clone_size: few; cdr3_aa: CSASDRAPLHF; cdr3_nt: TGCAGTGCTTCCGACAGGGCACCCCTCCACTTT
j_call: TRBJ1-2; d_call: .; v_call: TRBV5-1; cdr3_length: 11; clone_size: .; cdr3_aa: CASSGGQYYTF; cdr3_nt: TGCGCCAGCAGCGGAGGACAGTACTACACCTTC
j_call: TRBJ2-1; d_call: TRBD1; v_call: TRBV5-8; cdr3_length: 15; clone_size: .; cdr3_aa: CASSYRDRGNNEQFF; cdr3_nt: TGTGCCAGCAGTTACCGGGACAGGGGGAACAATGAGCAGTTCTTC
j_call: TRBJ1-2; d_call: .; v_call: TRBV29-1; cdr3_length: 14; clone_size: .; cdr3_aa: CSVERRQLNYGYTF; cdr3_nt: TGCAGCGTTGAACGCAGACAACTTAACTATGGCTACACCTTC